This T cell receptor beta chain was recorded in a study of T-cell memory formation after mild COVID-19. As for this clonotype: As yet, its antigen is unknown.

Study findings and constraints: Prior to infection, memory already included some responding clones, suggesting cross-reactive memory joined. Still unconfirmed is whether the second-wave clones peaking on day 37 recognized SARS-CoV-2. Whereas later expanders leaned CD4+, clones contracting day 15 to 85 showed a balanced CD4/CD8 makeup.

Constant-segment primers served in 5'RACE that generated TCR alpha and TCR beta cDNA libraries bearing sample barcodes and UMIs. MiXCR, run by TCRdb on the 5' RACE reads, gives a single entry per CDR3 protein. The repertoire holds under 550,000 distinct CDR3 sequences, with around 17% as singletons. Trimming took 0 bases from V and 4 from J, leaving 12 bases between them. The CDR3 contains 15 residues. Germline lookup yields CDR1 LGHNA and CDR2 YNFKEQ. The sample consisted of PBMCs or a T cell subset sorted from them (not recorded which). The rearrangement uses TRBV4-2 and TRBJ2-5; the D gene is possibly TRBD2 (5 bases). The receptor was derived from a man between 18 and 35 years old who had mild COVID-19 (a few samples of this study predate the infection). Cell type and time point are not known. Here the CDR3 reads CASSQDRGMGETQYF. In DNA, the CDR3 is TGTGCCAGCAGCCAAGATCGAGGGATGGGAGAGACCCAGTACTTC.